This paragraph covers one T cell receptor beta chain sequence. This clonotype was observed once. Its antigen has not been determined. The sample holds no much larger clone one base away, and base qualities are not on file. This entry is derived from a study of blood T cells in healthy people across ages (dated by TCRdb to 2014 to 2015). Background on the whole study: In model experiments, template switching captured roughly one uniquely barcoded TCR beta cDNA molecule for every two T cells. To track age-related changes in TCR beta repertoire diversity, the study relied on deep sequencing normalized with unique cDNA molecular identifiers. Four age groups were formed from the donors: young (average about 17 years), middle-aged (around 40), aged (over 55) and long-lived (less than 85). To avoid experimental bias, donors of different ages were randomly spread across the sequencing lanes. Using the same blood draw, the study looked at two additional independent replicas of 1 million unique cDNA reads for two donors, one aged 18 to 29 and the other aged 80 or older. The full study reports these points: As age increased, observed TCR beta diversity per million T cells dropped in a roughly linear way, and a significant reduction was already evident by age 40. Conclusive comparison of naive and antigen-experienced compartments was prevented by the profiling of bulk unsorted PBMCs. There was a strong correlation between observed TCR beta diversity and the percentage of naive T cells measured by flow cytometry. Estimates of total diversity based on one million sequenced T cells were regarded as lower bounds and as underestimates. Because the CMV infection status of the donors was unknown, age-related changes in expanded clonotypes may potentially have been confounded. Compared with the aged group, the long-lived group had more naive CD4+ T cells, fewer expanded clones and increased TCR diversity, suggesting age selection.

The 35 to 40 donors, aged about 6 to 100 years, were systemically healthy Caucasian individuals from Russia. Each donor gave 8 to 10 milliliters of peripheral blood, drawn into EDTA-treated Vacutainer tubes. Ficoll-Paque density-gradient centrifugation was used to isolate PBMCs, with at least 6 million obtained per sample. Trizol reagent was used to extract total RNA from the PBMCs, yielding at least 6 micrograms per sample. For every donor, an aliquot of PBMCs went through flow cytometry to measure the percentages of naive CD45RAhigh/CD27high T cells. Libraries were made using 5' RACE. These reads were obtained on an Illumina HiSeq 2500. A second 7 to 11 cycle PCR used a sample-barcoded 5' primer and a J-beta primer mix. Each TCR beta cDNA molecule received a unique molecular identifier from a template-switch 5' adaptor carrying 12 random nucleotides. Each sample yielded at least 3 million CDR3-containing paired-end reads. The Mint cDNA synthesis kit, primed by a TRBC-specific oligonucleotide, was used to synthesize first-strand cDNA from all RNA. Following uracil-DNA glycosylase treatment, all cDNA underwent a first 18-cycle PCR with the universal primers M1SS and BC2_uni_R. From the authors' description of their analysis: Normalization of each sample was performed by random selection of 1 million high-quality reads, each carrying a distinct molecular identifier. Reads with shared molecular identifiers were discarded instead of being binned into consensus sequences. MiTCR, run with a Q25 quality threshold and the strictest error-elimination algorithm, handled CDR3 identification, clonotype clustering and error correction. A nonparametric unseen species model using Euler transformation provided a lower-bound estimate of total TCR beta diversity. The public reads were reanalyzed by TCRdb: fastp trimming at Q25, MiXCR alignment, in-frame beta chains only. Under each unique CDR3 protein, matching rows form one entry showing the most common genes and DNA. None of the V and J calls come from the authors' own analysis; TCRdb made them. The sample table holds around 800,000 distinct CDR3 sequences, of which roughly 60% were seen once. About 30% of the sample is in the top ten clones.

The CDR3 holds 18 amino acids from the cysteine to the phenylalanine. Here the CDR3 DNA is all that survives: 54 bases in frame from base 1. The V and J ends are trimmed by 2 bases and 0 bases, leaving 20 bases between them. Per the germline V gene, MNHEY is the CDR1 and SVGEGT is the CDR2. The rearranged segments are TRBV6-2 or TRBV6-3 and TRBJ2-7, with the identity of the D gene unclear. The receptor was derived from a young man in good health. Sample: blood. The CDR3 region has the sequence CASSYLGYRGLGSYEQYF. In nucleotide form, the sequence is TGTGCCAGCAGTTACCTGGGGTATCGTGGATTGGGCTCCTACGAGCAGTACTTC.